This paragraph reports one T cell receptor beta chain. Its antigen is unknown. RNA was extracted from whole blood without cell sorting, alongside germline DNA. This CDR3 has 12 residues. Germline values: CDR1 SEHNR, CDR2 FQNEAQ (reference sequence). cDNA specific to TCR beta was made from around 530 ng of total RNA, with a constant-region primer employed for priming. ARM-PCR, slightly modified, supplied the TCR beta libraries through three nested multiplex PCR rounds. Two initial PCR rounds of around 10 cycles each paired TRBV1-TRBV30 forward primers with a C-beta reverse primer. TCRdb re-derived calls from the multiplex PCR reads in MiXCR, one entry per CDR3 protein. The data show some 190,000 distinct CDR3 sequences, about 55% seen once. The sample originates from a study of tumor-infiltrating lymphocytes in primary liver carcinoma. For the study at large: Tumors, staged T1-T3 N0M0, spanned about 4.2 to 10 cm. The study, taken as a whole, reports: It was tumor-adjacent and tumor-blood pairs that overlapped less than tumor region pairs did. Unsorted bulk sampling ruled out any CD4+ versus CD8+ repertoire comparison.

This chain uses TRBV7-9 with TRBJ2-2; D gene ambiguous. The sequenced material came from peripheral blood. The TCR comes from a man aged 40-49 years with primary liver carcinoma and hepatitis B virus infection. CDR3 nucleotides: TGTGTTAGCAGCGCCGACGGCGGGGAGCTGTTTTTT. Amino acids: CVSSADGGELFF.